The T cell receptor beta chain described here comes from a study of T cells in Graves' hyperthyroidism and ophthalmopathy. Overall study context: Before treatment of any kind, peripheral blood was taken at initial diagnosis.

Amplification yielded TCR beta CDR3 regions, with RNA transcripts as the source. RT-PCR in the first round (using the HTBI primer set) targeted the TCR CDR3. TCRdb reprocessed the multiplex PCR reads via MiXCR and lists one record per CDR3 protein. Of some 580,000 distinct CDR3 sequences detected, more than 15% appear once; the ten largest clones hold around 3.3%. The germline gives CDR1 SEHNR, CDR2 FQNEAQ (reference sequence). There are 15 residues in the CDR3. J lost 2 bases, V lost 1 base, and 2 bases had no gene match. Duration under 3 months, a NOSPECS grade of at least 4, and a Clinical Activity Score of at least 3 characterized the ophthalmopathy patients. Pregnant or lactating patients were excluded, as were those with uncontrolled infection or other autoimmune disease. Diagnosis rested on symptoms, serum thyroxine and TRAb, thyroid ultrasound, and orbital computed tomography.

Sequencing was carried out using blood. The sequence was obtained from a woman aged 35 to 49 with Graves' ophthalmopathy. This chain connects TRBV7-9 to TRBJ2-3; 8 nucleotides align to TRBD1. In nucleotides, the CDR3 is TGTGCCAGCAGCTTAGGGACAGGGATCACAGATACGCAGTATTTT. It yields the protein CASSLGTGITDTQYF.